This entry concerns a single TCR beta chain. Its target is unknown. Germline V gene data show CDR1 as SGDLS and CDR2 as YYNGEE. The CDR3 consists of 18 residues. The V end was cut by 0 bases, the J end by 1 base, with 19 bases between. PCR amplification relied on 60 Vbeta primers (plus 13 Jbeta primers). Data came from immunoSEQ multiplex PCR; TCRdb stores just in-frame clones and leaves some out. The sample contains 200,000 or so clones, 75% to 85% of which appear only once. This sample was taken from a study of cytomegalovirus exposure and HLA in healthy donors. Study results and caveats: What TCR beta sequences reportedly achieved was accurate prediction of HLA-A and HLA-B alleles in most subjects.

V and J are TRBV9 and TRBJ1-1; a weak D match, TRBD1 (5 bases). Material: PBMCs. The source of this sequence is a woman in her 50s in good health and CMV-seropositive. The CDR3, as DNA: TGTGCCAGCAGCGTAGGGGTGGGGGGGACCAAAGGGAACACTGAAGCTTTCTTT. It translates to CASSVGVGGTKGNTEAFF. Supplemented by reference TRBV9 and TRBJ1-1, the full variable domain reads DSGVTQTPKHLITATGQRVTLRCSPRSGDLSVYWYQQSLDQGLQFLIQYYNGEERAKGNILERFSAQQFPDLHSELNLSSLELGDSALYFCASSVGVGGTKGNTEAFFGQGTRLTVV.